This TCR beta chain was documented in a study of cytomegalovirus exposure and HLA in healthy donors. The PCR made use of 60 Vbeta and 13 Jbeta primers. The method was immunoSEQ multiplex PCR; TCRdb's version includes in-frame clones alone and lacks a portion of them. In the table there are fewer than 250,000 clones, less than 85% of which are singletons. Findings of the study overall: Data from an earlier analysis indicated that most TCR beta V segments were productive either about 87% or about 30% of the time. When the data were analyzed later, several of the most significant clusters appeared to be linked to common viral pathogens.

In regard to this clone: Its cognate antigen is unknown.

V was shortened by 3 bases and J by 13 bases, with 21 bases between the two germline ends. The length of the CDR3 is 14 residues. Germline V gene data show CDR1 as MNHNS and CDR2 as SASEGT. V and J are TRBV6-1 and TRBJ1-1, with TRBD1 as a possible D gene (5 bases). The TCR comes from a man aged 18 to 30 in good health and CMV-seronegative. The sample consisted of PBMCs. The CDR3 bases are TGTGCCAGCAGTGAGTTACCCGGGACTCCGGGTGGTTTCTTT. Its protein product is CASSELPGTPGGFF.